This T cell receptor (beta chain) was obtained from a study of patients and donors after allogeneic stem cell transplantation. The CDR3 has 17 amino acids. A single record per CDR3 protein comes from TCRdb applying MiXCR to the RT-PCR reads. The sample records roughly 200,000 distinct CDR3 sequences, over 30% being singletons. This clonotype occurred a few times. The origin of this receptor is a human donor who was either an allogeneic HSCT recipient or a stem cell or donor lymphocyte infusion donor (not recorded which). It is not recorded whose cells these are; they may come from a transplant donor. The chain recombines TRBV21-1 with TRBJ1-1; the D segment call TRBD1 is taken from the table without a DNA check. TRBV21-1 is a documented pseudogene. The specimen sequenced was blood, either unsorted or a sorted T cell fraction (not recorded which). Written as DNA, the CDR3 is TGTGCCAGCAGCCCAAGGACAGGGGGTGTAATGAACACTGAAGCTTTCTTT. Translating gives CASSPRTGGVMNTEAFF.